This TCR beta chain was documented in a study of graft-versus-host responses after intestinal transplantation (dated by TCRdb to the early 2020s). Describing the broader study: Multivisceral, liver-intestinal, or isolated intestinal transplants were received by the recipients. Donor T cell macrochimerism was defined as a peak of at least 4% donor T cells among recipient peripheral blood mononuclear cells. To identify alloreactive clones, pre-transplant mixed lymphocyte reaction products were sequenced and compared with unstimulated pre-transplant donor and recipient T cells. Rather than going through the commercial service, samples from a few later patients were sequenced in-house on an Illumina MiSeq and processed with MiXCR. After intestinal transplantation, graft-versus-host and host-versus-graft alloreactive T cell clones were followed in the graft, circulation and bone marrow using bulk TCR-beta CDR3 sequencing. Every recipient was given anti-thymocyte globulin induction, followed by around three years of maintenance tacrolimus and steroids. A cohort of about two dozen intestinal transplant recipients, including one retransplant, was enrolled, and a few patients lacking pretransplant specimens were excluded. Results and caveats for the whole study, not just this receptor: The conclusions were limited by the relatively low number and heterogeneity of the intestinal transplant patients. Early after transplant, peak levels of circulating GvH clones were associated with declines in HvG clones. In patients with donor T cell macrochimerism, the allografts had high GvH to HvG T cell clonal ratios. GvH clones were detected in recipient bone marrow, and some of these GvH clones were observed earlier in ileal mucosa or blood, consistent with an intestinal mucosal origin.

Library generation was performed with the immunoSEQ multiplex PCR assay. For most patients, genomic DNA was isolated with the Qiagen DNeasy Blood and Tissue Kit and shipped frozen to Adaptive Biotechnologies for TCR sequencing. For most patients, high-throughput TCR-beta CDR3 sequencing of genomic DNA was performed by Adaptive Biotechnologies. Turning to the authors' computational methods: TCR sequencing data were retrieved from Adaptive's ImmunoSEQ software for roughly 20 patients, whereas a few other patients were processed with MiXCR and VDJtools. To correct CD4 versus CD8 sorting errors, sequences present in both subsets at a frequency ratio below 5:1 were removed. CDR3 nucleotide sequences shared between donor and recipient were removed because their origin could not be assigned. At least 2-fold expansion over unstimulated cells and a minimum CFSE-low frequency of 0.002% (template counts) or 0.001% (read counts) were required for clones to be classified as alloreactive. A clone was considered mappable if detected in the sequenced pre-transplant spleen, lymph node, or MLR CFSE-low populations of the donor or recipient. Cumulative frequency of alloreactive clones was calculated as a percentage of all sequences weighted by copy number. Here the immuneACCESS table is served through TCRdb, limited to in-frame sequences with V and J called. Missing clones are a known gap in these copies; in checked studies unresolved V genes cover under half, and the rest lacks a known reason. V, J and clone size are taken as reported in that table, and D and trimming were inferred from the DNA itself. This sample comprises more than 65,000 clones, about 91% of them detected only once. The ten most abundant clones make up 7.6% of the sample.

Explained via the paper, the time point label denotes: cells obtained before transplantation from donor or recipient. CD3+CD4+ and CD3+CD8+ populations were FACS-sorted from unstimulated pre-transplant donor and recipient cells taken from spleen or lymph nodes. To note about this clone: Its antigen is still unknown. Base qualities were left out, and no much larger clone turns up one base away.

The CDR3 contains 15 residues, cysteine and phenylalanine counted. Just the 45-base CDR3 DNA is kept, in frame starting at base 1. CDR1 is given as SGHKS and CDR2 as YYEKEE, both from the germline V gene (reference sequence). Compared with germline, V lacks 3 bases and J lacks 1 base; bases without a gene match: 1. The clonotype was recovered from a human donor who was the organ donor for an intestinal transplant. Here the sequenced sample was unstimulated CD8+ T cells sorted from spleen or lymph node cells, taken before transplant. This chain is built from TRBV5-5 and TRBJ2-2; 9 central bases correspond to TRBD1. The CDR3 is CASSWGQGNTGELFF. Read as DNA, the sequence is TGTGCCAGCAGCTGGGGACAGGGGAACACCGGGGAGCTGTTTTTT. Outside the CDR3, residues come from the reference TRBV5-5 and TRBJ2-2 proteins, so the full variable domain is: DAGVTQSPTHLIKTRGQQVTLRCSPISGHKSVSWYQQVLGQGPQFIFQYYEKEERGRGNFPDRFSARQFPNYSSELNVNALLLGDSALYLCASSWGQGNTGELFFGEGSRLTVL.